What follows is one TCR beta chain and its context. Its specificity is unknown. The data were obtained in a study of cytomegalovirus exposure and HLA in healthy donors. Study background: According to later analysis, the same platform produced the roughly 110 validation and several hundred first-cohort repertoires.

Separate from the roughly 630-subject first cohort was the approximately 110-subject validation cohort, to which the donors belonged. Study outcomes and limitations: Generally TCR sequences proved uncommon, though certain public TCRs appeared in numerous donors. Three of the chains that were CMV-associated were confirmed in vitro to be specific for CMV antigens.

The V and J ends lost 1 base and 16 bases, in that order; junction bases with no gene match: 4. This CDR3 is built from 11 residues. CDR1 and CDR2 (germline): DFQATT, SNEGSKA (reference sequence). Produced via immunoSEQ multiplex PCR; TCRdb's table is partial and in-frame only. The sample has more than 250,000 clones; approximately 90% are singletons. The sample taken for sequencing was PBMCs. The chain employs TRBV20-1 and TRBJ2-1; 10 bases map to TRBD2. The sequence was collected from a woman younger than 35 in good health and CMV-seronegative. The CDR3 here is CSARGLAGRFF. The CDR3 DNA reads as TGCAGTGCTAGAGGACTAGCGGGTCGTTTCTTC.